A single sample is the source of the 20 T cell receptor beta chains below, sequenced in a study of blood T cell repertoires in COVID-19. The method was immunoSEQ multiplex PCR; TCRdb's version includes in-frame clones alone and lacks a portion of them. The sample records approximately 240,000 clones, 87% being singletons. The sequenced material came from peripheral blood. The source of these receptors is a woman aged 18-29 years who had recovered from COVID-19.

The CDR3 here is CASSSPGTGDLYEQYF. Written as DNA, the CDR3 is TGTGCCAGCAGTTCCCCGGGGACAGGGGACCTCTACGAGCAGTACTTC. The chain uses TRBV6-2 or TRBV6-3 and TRBJ2-7; 10 bases agree with TRBD1. Germline-derived CDR1 and CDR2 are MNHEY and SVGEGT. CDR3 length: 16 amino acids. Trimming took 4 bases from V and 3 from J; bases not matched to a gene: 9.

V is TRBV6-1 and J is TRBJ1-4; D gene uncertain. Trimming removed 7 bases at V and 1 base at J, with 13 bases between. This CDR3 spans 15 amino acids. Germline CDR1 is MNHNS and CDR2 is SASEGT. CDR3 in amino acids: CASNNRGGTNEKLFF. CDR3 nucleotides: TGTGCCAGCAATAACAGAGGAGGAACTAATGAAAAACTGTTTTTT.

The V call is TRBV3-1 (or the pseudogene TRBV3-2), the J call TRBJ2-3, with 7 bases matching TRBD2. Trimming took 1 base from V and 2 from J; bases not matched to a gene: 18. Germline CDR1 reads LGHDT; CDR2 reads YNNKEL (reference sequence). The CDR3 length is 20 residues. The CDR3 loop is CASSQVKGTGGGIPTDTQYF. In DNA form, the CDR3 reads TGTGCCAGCAGCCAAGTAAAAGGGACTGGGGGGGGGATTCCCACAGATACGCAGTATTTT.

The chain employs TRBV28 and TRBJ1-1, with D uncertain. Germline loops: CDR1 MDHEN, CDR2 SYDVKM. The ends were cut back, 6 bases at V and 0 bases at J, with 11 bases in the middle. The CDR3 consists of 14 residues. The chain's CDR3 is CASSRGHLNTEAFF. The CDR3 DNA follows: TGTGCCAGCAGCCGTGGGCATCTGAACACTGAAGCTTTCTTT.

A single count supports this clone. This chain uses TRBV10-3 with TRBJ2-3, with 9 bases identical to TRBD2. The CDR3 sequence is 15 residues long. V lost 2 bases, J lost 1 base, and 1 base stayed unmatched. Germline assignment: CDR1 ENHRY and CDR2 SYGVKD. In DNA form, the CDR3 reads TGTGCCATCAGTGAGGGCGGGGGGGGCACAGATACGCAGTATTTT. Its protein product is CAISEGGGGTDTQYF.

The chain employs TRBV5-1 and TRBJ2-7; 7 bases line up with TRBD1. This CDR3 is built from 14 residues. The V gene's germline CDR1 is SGHRS and CDR2 YFSETQ. Trimming removed 4 bases from V and 3 bases from J; junction bases left unmatched: 7. CDR3 region: CASSLGQWGYEQYF. CDR3 DNA sequence: TGCGCCAGCAGCCTGGGACAGTGGGGCTACGAGCAGTACTTC.

This chain links TRBV5-6 with TRBJ2-1; possible D gene TRBD1, 6 bases. Trimming removed 4 bases at V and 9 bases at J, with 11 bases between. Germline CDR1 is SGHDT and CDR2 is YYEEEE. CDR3 length: 12 amino acids. CDR3 protein: CASSQGGIEQFF. The CDR3 nucleotides read TGTGCCAGCAGCCAAGGGGGTATTGAGCAGTTCTTC.

The J gene is TRBJ2-7, the V gene TRBV30, with TRBD2 matching over 8 bases. The CDR3 runs 13 residues. Unmatched junction bases numbered 3, after V lost 3 bases and J lost 2 bases. Germline values: CDR1 GTSNPN, CDR2 SVGIG (reference sequence). CDR3: CAWSGGGPYEQYF. In nucleotides, the CDR3 is TGTGCCTGGAGCGGGGGGGGCCCCTACGAGCAGTACTTC.

The rearrangement uses TRBV18 and TRBJ1-1; possible D gene TRBD1, 5 bases. V shed 2 bases and J shed 3 bases, with 10 bases lying between them. The CDR3 is made up of 14 amino acids. CDR1 KGHSH and CDR2 LQKENI come from the germline V gene. The CDR3 DNA is TGTGCCAGCTCACCAGGATCGGGGGACACTGAAGCTTTCTTT. It codes for CASSPGSGDTEAFF.

The rearrangement uses TRBV28 and TRBJ1-2; TRBD1 aligns across 9 bases. This CDR3 is 15 amino acids long. The trim removed 0 bases at V and 4 bases at J, leaving 3 bases unmatched. The V gene's germline CDR1 is MDHEN and CDR2 SYDVKM. The CDR3 DNA is TGTGCCAGCAGTTTATGGGGACAGGGAAGCTATGGCTACACCTTC. As protein: CASSLWGQGSYGYTF.

The chain links TRBV30 to TRBJ1-2; tentative D call: TRBD1 (6 bases). V lost 3 bases and J 6 bases, leaving 14 bases between the germline ends. The CDR3 extends over 13 amino acids. The germline CDR1 and CDR2 sequences are GTSNPN and SVGIG (reference sequence). Written as DNA, the CDR3 is TGTGCCTGGAGCGCCGACAGGTACAATGGCTACACCTTC. Its translation: CAWSADRYNGYTF.

The chain combines TRBV19 with TRBJ2-1, with 9 bases aligning to TRBD2. Germline V gene lookup returns CDR1 LNHDA and CDR2 SQIVND (reference sequence). The trim removed 3 bases at V and 7 bases at J, leaving 7 bases unmatched. This CDR3 contains 15 residues. The CDR3, as DNA: TGTGCCAGTAGTATCGGGACTAGCTTTACGAATGAGCAGTTCTTC. Residues: CASSIGTSFTNEQFF.

The chain is built from TRBV18 and TRBJ2-3; D is uncertain. CDR1 is KGHSH, CDR2 LQKENI, per germline. The CDR3 runs 13 residues. V shed 3 bases and J shed 4 bases, with 8 bases lying between them. This chain's CDR3 is CASSPIPADTQYF. The CDR3 nucleotides are TGTGCCAGCTCACCTATTCCGGCAGATACGCAGTATTTT.

V and J are TRBV5-4 and TRBJ2-3; 7 bases map to TRBD2. There are 15 residues in the CDR3. From germline, CDR1 is SGHNT and CDR2 YYREEE (reference sequence). Trimming cost V 4 bases and J 0 bases; bases outside gene matches: 5. The CDR3 loop is CASSLKRDSTDTQYF. The CDR3 DNA reads as TGTGCCAGCAGCCTAAAGCGGGATAGCACAGATACGCAGTATTTT.

CDR3: CASSAGQGAEKYSNQPQHF. CDR3 bases: TGTGCCAGCAGCGCGGGACAGGGGGCGGAAAAATATAGCAATCAGCCCCAGCATTTT. The chain combines TRBV5-7 with TRBJ1-5; the match to TRBD1 covers 12 bases. TRBV5-7 is classed as an ORF, of uncertain function. The CDR3 is 19 residues long. Trimming took 4 bases from V and 0 from J; bases not matched to a gene: 11.

The rearrangement links TRBV4-3 to TRBJ2-7; 9 bases align to TRBD1. Germline V CDR1 and CDR2: LGHNA, YSLEER. V gave up 6 bases and J gave up 1 base; unmatched junction bases: 7. The CDR3 runs 15 residues. The CDR3 is CASRPDRGGSYEQYF. The DNA for the CDR3 is TGCGCCAGCAGGCCCGACAGGGGGGGATCCTACGAGCAGTACTTC.

V gene TRBV30 combines with J gene TRBJ2-5; 11 bases line up with TRBD2. The germline V gene has CDR1 GTSNPN and CDR2 SVGIG (reference sequence). The CDR3 extends over 17 amino acids. V dropped 0 bases and J dropped 5; count of bases not matched to a gene: 11. The CDR3 DNA reads TGTGCCTGGAGTGTCGGGAGAACCGGACTAGCGGGCGAGACCCAGTACTTC. This sequence encodes CAWSVGRTGLAGETQYF.

The rearrangement uses TRBV25-1 and TRBJ2-7, with D maybe TRBD1 (7 bases). This CDR3 is 16 amino acids long. Germline lookup yields CDR1 MGHDK and CDR2 SYGVNS. The V end lost 4 bases, the J end lost 2 bases, and 18 bases lay between the germline ends. As DNA, the CDR3 is TGTGCCAGCAGTGCCACCCGACAGGGACTGCCCTACGAGCAGTACTTC. The encoded protein is CASSATRQGLPYEQYF.

V gene TRBV6-2 or TRBV6-3 combines with J gene TRBJ1-1; D might be TRBD1 (5 bases). The CDR3 has 14 residues. V was trimmed by 0 bases and J by 7 bases, leaving 12 bases between them. Germline assignment: CDR1 MNHEY and CDR2 SVGEGT. The chain's CDR3 is CASSYSMATGEAFF. In DNA form, the CDR3 reads TGTGCCAGCAGTTACTCGATGGCAACAGGTGAAGCTTTCTTT.

Only a few counts were recorded for this clone. The rearrangement uses TRBV7-9 and TRBJ2-1; D is unresolved. The V gene's germline CDR1 is SEHNR and CDR2 FQNEAQ (reference sequence). The V end was cut by 1 base, the J end by 7 bases, with 5 bases between. CDR3 size: 12 residues. The CDR3 reads CASSLGINEQFF. The CDR3 coding sequence is TGTGCCAGCAGCTTAGGTATAAATGAGCAGTTCTTC.